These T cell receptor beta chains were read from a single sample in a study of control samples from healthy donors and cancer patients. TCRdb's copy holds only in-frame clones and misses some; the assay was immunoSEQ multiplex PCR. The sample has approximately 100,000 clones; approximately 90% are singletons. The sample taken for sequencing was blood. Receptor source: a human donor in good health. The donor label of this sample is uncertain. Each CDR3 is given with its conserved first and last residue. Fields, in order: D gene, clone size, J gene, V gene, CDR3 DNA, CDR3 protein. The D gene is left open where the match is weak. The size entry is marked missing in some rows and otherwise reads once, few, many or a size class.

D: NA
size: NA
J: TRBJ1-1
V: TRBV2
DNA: TGTGCCAGCAGCACGGACGGGAACACTGAAGCTTTCTTT
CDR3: CASSTDGNTEAFF

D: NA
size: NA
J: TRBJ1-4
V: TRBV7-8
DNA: TGTGCCAGCAGCGTGCGAGAACCAACTAATGAAAAACTGTTTTTT
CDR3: CASSVREPTNEKLFF

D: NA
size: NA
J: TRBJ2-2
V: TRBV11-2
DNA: TGTGCCAGCAGCTTAGATAATAGGAGACTAGGGAACACCGGGGAGCTGTTTTTT
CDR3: CASSLDNRRLGNTGELFF

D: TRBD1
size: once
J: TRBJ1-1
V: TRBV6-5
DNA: TGTGCCAGCAGTACGGGACAGTGGAAGAACACTGAAGCTTTCTTT
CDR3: CASSTGQWKNTEAFF

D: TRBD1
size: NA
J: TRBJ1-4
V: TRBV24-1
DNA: TGTGCCACCAGTGACTCTACGGAACCGGGACAGGGTAGGGAAAAACTGTTTTTT
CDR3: CATSDSTEPGQGREKLFF

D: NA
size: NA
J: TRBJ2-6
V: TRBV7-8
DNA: TGTGCCAGCAGCTGGGGCGCAGGGGCCAACGTCCTGACTTTC
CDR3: CASSWGAGANVLTF

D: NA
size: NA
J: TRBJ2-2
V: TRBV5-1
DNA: TGCGCCAGCAAGACAGGCTATTTGAACACCGGGGAGCTGTTTTTT
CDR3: CASKTGYLNTGELFF

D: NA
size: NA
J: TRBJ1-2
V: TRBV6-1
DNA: TGTGCCAGCAGTGAATACCGGAACTATGGCTACACCTTC
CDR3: CASSEYRNYGYTF

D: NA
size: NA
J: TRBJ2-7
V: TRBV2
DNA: TGTGCCAGCACGGAGGGGTTAAGAGGTTACGAGCAGTACTTC
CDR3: CASTEGLRGYEQYF

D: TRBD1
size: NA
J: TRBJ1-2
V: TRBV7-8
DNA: TGTGCCAGCAGCCGAACCGGGACAGGCTATGGCTACACCTTC
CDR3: CASSRTGTGYGYTF

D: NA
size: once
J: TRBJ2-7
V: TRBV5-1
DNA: TGCGCCAGCAGCCCACTACAGGGTTACGAGCAGTACTTC
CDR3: CASSPLQGYEQYF

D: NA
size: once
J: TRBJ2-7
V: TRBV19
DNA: TGTGCCAGTAGTATAGAGGGGACACCAACCTACGAGCAGTACTTC
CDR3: CASSIEGTPTYEQYF

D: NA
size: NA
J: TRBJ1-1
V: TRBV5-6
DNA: TGTGCCAGCAGCTTGTTAATCGGGCAGGGCCACGACAATCAAGCTTTCTTT
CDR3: CASSLLIGQGHDNQAFF

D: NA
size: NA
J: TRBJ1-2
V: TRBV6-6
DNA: TGTGCCAGCAGTCAGGACAGAAACTATGGCTACACCTTC
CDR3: CASSQDRNYGYTF

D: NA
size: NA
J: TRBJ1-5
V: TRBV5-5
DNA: TGTGCCAGCAGTATTGACCCAGGAGGTAGCAATCAGCCCCAGCATTTT
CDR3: CASSIDPGGSNQPQHF

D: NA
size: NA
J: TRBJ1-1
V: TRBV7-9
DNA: TGTGCCAGCAGCCGGGGATACACTGAAGCTTTCTTT
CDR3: CASSRGYTEAFF

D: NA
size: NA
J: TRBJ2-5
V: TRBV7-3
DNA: TGTGCCAGCAGCCCCGGGACATCCACCGAGACCCAGTACTTC
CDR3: CASSPGTSTETQYF

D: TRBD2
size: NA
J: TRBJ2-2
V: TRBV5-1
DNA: TGCGCCAGCAGCTTGGAGGCGGGGGTAAACACCGGGGAGCTGTTTTTT
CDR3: CASSLEAGVNTGELFF

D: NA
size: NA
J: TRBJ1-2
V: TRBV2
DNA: TGTGCCGGATTAGCCTGGCAGGAGGTCGGTGGCTACACCTTC
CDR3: CAGLAWQEVGGYTF

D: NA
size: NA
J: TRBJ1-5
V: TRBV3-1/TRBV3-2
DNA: TGTGCCAGCAGCCAACACTATAGCAATCAGCCCCAGCATTTT
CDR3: CASSQHYSNQPQHF

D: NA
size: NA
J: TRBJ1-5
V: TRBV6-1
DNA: TGTGCCAGCAGTGTATCCCCCCAGCATTTT
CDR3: CASSVSPQHF

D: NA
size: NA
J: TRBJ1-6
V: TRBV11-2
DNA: TGTGCCAGCAGCTTATTCAACTCGCAGGAAAATTCACCCCTCCACTTT
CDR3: CASSLFNSQENSPLHF

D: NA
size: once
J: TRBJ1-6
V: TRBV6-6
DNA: TGTGCCAGCAGTTACAGGGCCGATTCACCCCTCCACTTT
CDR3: CASSYRADSPLHF

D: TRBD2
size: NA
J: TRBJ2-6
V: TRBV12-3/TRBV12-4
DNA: TGTGCCAGCCGGGGGGACGGGGCCAACGTCCTGACTTTC
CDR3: CASRGDGANVLTF

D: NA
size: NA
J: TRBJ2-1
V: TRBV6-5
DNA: TGTGCCAGCAGACAAACTTTAGAATACAATGAGCAGTTCTTC
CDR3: CASRQTLEYNEQFF

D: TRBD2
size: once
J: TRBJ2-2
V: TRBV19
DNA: TGTGCCAGTAGTCGGGGGGAGTGGCGGGGCACCGGGGAGCTGTTTTTT
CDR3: CASSRGEWRGTGELFF

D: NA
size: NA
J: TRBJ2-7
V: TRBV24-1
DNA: TGTGCCACCAGTGAAGCCAGCAGGGGAGGGAGTGAGCAGTACTTC
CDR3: CATSEASRGGSEQYF

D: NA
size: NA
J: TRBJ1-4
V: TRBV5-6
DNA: TGTGCCAGCAGCTCCAAGACAGGTTATAATGAAAAACTGTTTTTT
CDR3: CASSSKTGYNEKLFF

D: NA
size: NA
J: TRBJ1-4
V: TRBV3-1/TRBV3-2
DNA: TGTGCCAGCAGCCTAACGGGAGTTAATGAAAAACTGTTTTTT
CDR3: CASSLTGVNEKLFF

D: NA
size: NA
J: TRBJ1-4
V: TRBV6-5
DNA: TGTGCCAGCAGTACCGGACAGAAGGAAAAACTGTTTTTT
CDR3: CASSTGQKEKLFF

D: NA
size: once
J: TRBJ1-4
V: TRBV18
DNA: TGTGCCAGCTCACCACTTACTCCCGGGGGGCTTTCGGAAAAACTGTTTTTT
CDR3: CASSPLTPGGLSEKLFF

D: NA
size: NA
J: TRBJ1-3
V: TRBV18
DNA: TGTGCCAGCTCACCCGACAGGAACTCTGGAAACACCATATATTTT
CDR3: CASSPDRNSGNTIYF

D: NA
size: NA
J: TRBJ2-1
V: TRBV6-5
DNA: TGTGCCAGCTGGGTTAAAACCTCCTACAATGAGCAGTTCTTC
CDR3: CASWVKTSYNEQFF

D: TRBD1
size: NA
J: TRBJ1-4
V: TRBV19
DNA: TGTGCCAGTAGTAGAAAGGACAGGGGCACAACTAATGAAAAACTGTTTTTT
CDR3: CASSRKDRGTTNEKLFF

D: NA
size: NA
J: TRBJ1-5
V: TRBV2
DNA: TGTGCCAGCAGTGAAGGTAGGGGTTGGTCAGGTCAGCCCCAGCATTTT
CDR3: CASSEGRGWSGQPQHF

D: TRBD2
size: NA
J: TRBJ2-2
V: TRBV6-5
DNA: TGTGCCAGCAGTTTGCGGGGGGGGTATACCGGGGAGCTGTTTTTT
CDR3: CASSLRGGYTGELFF

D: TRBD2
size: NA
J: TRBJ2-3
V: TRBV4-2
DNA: TGTGCCAGCAGCCAAGATCTATCGGCGGGGGGAAGCTGGGGCACAGATACGCAGTATTTT
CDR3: CASSQDLSAGGSWGTDTQYF

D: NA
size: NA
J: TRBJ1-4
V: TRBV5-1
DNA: TGCGCCAGCAGCTTTGGGTCCGGGACGAGGAAGGAAAAACTGTTTTTT
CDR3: CASSFGSGTRKEKLFF

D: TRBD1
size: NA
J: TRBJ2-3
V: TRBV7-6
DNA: TGTGCCAGCAGCTTAGAGGACAGGCTAGATACGCAGTATTTT
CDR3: CASSLEDRLDTQYF

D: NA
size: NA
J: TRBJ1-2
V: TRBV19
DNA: TGTGCCAGTAGTTTCGGGTATGGCTACACCTTC
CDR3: CASSFGYGYTF

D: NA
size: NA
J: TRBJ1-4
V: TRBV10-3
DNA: TGTGCCATCAGTGAGTCGGGAGGGAGTGGCGAAAAACTGTTTTTT
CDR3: CAISESGGSGEKLFF

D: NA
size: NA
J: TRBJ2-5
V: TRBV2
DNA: TGTGCCAGCAGTGAGGGGGTGGAGACCCAGTACTTC
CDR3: CASSEGVETQYF

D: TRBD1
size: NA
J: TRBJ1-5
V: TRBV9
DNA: TGTGCCAGCAGCACCACAGGGGGCTCAGGTCAGCCCCAGCATTTT
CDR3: CASSTTGGSGQPQHF

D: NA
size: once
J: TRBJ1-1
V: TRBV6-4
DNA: TGTGCCAGCAGTACCTCAGGAAACACTGAAGCTTTCTTT
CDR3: CASSTSGNTEAFF

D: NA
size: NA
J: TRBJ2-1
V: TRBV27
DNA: TGTGCCAGCATGTTAGGGGGGGGCTACAATGAGCAGTTCTTC
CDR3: CASMLGGGYNEQFF

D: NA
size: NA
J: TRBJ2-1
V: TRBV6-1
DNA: TGTGCCAGCAGTGAACAGGGGTCCTACAATGAGCAGTTCTTC
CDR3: CASSEQGSYNEQFF

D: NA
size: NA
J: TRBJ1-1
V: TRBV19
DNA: TGTGCCAGTAGTATACTACGTCGGGACGGAAGTGAAGCTTTCTTT
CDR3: CASSILRRDGSEAFF

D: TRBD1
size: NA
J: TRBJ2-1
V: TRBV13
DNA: TGTGCCAGCAGCTTATCAGGGACAGGGAACTACAATGAGCAGTTCTTC
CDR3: CASSLSGTGNYNEQFF

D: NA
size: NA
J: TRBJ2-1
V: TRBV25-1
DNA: TGTGCCAGCAGTGGCGGGGCAAATGAATACAATGAGCAGTTCTTC
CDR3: CASSGGANEYNEQFF

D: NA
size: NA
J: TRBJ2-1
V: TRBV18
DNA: TGTGCCAGCTCACTAAAACAGGGCAATGAGCAGTTCTTC
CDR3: CASSLKQGNEQFF

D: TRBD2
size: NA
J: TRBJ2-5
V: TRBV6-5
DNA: TGTGCCAGCAGCCAAGGGTGGACTAGAGAGACCCAGTACTTC
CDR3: CASSQGWTRETQYF

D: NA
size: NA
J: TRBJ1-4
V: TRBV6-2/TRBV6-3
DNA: TGTGCCAGCAGTTACCAAGGAACAACTAATGAAAAACTGTTTTTT
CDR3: CASSYQGTTNEKLFF